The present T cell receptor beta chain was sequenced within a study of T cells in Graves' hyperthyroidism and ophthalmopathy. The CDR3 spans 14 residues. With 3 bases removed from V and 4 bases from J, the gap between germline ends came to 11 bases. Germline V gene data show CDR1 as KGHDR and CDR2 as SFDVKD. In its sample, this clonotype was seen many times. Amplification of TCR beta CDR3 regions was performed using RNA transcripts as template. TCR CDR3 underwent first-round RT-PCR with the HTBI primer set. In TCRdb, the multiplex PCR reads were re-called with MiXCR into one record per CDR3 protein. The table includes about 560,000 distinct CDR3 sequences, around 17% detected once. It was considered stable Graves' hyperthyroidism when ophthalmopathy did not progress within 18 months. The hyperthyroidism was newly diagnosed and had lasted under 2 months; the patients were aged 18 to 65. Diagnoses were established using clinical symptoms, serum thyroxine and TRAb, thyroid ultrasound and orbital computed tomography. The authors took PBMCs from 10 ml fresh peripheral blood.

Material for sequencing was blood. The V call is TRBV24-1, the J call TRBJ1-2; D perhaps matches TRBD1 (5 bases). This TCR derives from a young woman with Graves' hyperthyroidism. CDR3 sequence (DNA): TGTGCCACCAGTGATCCCACAGGAATCTATGGCTACACCTTC. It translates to CATSDPTGIYGYTF.